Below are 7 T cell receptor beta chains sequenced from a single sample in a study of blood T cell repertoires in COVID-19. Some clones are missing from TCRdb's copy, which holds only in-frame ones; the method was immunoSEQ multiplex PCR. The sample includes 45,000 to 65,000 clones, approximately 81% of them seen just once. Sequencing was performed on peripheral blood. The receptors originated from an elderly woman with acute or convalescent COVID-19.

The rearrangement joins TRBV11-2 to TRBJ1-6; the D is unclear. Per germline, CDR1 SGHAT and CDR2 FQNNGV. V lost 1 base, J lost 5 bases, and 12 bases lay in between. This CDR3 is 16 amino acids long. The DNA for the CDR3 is TGTGCCAGCAGCTTAGCCGCGGGAGGAAATAATTCACCCCTCCACTTT. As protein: CASSLAAGGNNSPLHF.

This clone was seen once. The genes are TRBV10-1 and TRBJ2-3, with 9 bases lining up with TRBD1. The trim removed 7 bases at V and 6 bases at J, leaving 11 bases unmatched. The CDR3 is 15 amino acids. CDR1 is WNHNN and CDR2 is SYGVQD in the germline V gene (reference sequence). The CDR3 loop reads CASIRDREMYDTQYF. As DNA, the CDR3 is TGCGCCAGCATTAGGGACAGGGAAATGTATGATACGCAGTATTTT.

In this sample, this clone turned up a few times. CDR3 nucleotides: TGTGCCAGCAGCTGGTCAGGGGCTGACACTGAAGCTTTCTTT. It encodes CASSWSGADTEAFF. The J gene is TRBJ1-1, the V gene TRBV11-3; possibly TRBD1 for D (6 bases). The CDR3 spans 14 residues. Germline lookup yields CDR1 SGHNT and CDR2 YENEEA. V was shortened by 4 bases and J by 3 bases, with 12 bases between the two germline ends. The whole variable domain, remainder taken from reference TRBV11-3 and TRBJ1-1, is EAGVVQSPRYKIIEKKQPVAFWCNPISGHNTLYWYLQNLGQGPELLIRYENEEAVDDSQLPKDRFSAERLKGVDSTLKIQPAELGDSAVYLCASSWSGADTEAFFGQGTRLTVV.

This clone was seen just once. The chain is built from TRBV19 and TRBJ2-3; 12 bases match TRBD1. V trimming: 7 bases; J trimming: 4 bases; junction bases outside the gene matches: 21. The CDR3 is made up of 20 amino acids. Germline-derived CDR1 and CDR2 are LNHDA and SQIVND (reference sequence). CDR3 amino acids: CASTEYNYGTGGPGADTQYF. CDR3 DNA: TGTGCCAGTACCGAGTATAACTATGGGACAGGGGGCCCGGGGGCAGATACGCAGTATTTT. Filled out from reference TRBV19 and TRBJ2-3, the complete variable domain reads DGGITQSPKYLFRKEGQNVTLSCEQNLNHDAMYWYRQDPGQGLRLIYYSQIVNDFQKGDIAEGYSVSREKKESFPLTVTSAQKNPTAFYLCASTEYNYGTGGPGADTQYFGPGTRLTVL.

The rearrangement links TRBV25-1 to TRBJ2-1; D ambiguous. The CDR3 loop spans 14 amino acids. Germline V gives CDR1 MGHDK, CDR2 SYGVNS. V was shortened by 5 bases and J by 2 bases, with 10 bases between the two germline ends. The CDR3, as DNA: TGTGCCAGCAGTTCGGCTAGTACCTACAATGAGCAGTTCTTC. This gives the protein CASSSASTYNEQFF.

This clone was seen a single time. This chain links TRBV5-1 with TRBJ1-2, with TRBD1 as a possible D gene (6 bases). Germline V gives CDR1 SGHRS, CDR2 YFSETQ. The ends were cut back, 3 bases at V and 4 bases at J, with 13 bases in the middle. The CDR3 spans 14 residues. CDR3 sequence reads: CASSSGGQIYGYTF. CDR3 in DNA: TGCGCCAGCAGCTCCGGGGGGCAGATCTATGGCTACACCTTC.

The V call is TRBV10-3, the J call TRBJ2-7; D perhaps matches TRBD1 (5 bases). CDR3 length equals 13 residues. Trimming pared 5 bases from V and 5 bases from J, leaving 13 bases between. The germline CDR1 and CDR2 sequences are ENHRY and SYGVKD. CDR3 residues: CAISQGSSDEQYF. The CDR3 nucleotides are TGTGCCATCAGTCAGGGATCAAGCGACGAGCAGTACTTC.